This TCR beta chain was recorded in a study of blood T cell repertoires in COVID-19. Whole-study context: Samples taken during acute and convalescent COVID-19 were collected in the United States, Italy and Spain.

Methods used by the authors: The assay estimated nucleated cells by amplifying reference gene primers. Libraries were prepared by immunoSEQ multiplex PCR; TCRdb keeps only in-frame clonotypes and omits some of them. D and trimming come from the DNA, and the V and J calls and clone size come from that table. Among about 270,000 clones listed, around 90% were seen once. Germline V CDR1 and CDR2: SGHTA, FQGNSA. The CDR3 loop spans 16 amino acids. Trimming cost V 4 bases and J 1 base, with 14 bases left between them. Before being deemed recovered, Cohort 3 donors had two negative PCRs, clearance, or symptom resolution.

Material: PBMCs or T cells enriched from blood (not recorded which). The receptor comes from a woman in her forties or fifties who had recovered from COVID-19. The chain joins TRBV7-2 to TRBJ1-5; D remains ambiguous. DNA for the CDR3: TGTGCCAGCAGCTCCCCGGTTCCGGGAAGCAATCAGCCCCAGCATTTT. This gives the protein CASSSPVPGSNQPQHF.